The rows below give T cell receptor beta chains drawn from one sample of a study of blood T cell repertoires in COVID-19. Profiled with immunoSEQ multiplex PCR; TCRdb holds only in-frame clones, not every one. The sample consists of about 160,000 clones, roughly four fifths of them appearing once. Sequenced sample: peripheral blood. These receptors all stem from an elderly woman with acute or convalescent COVID-19. Each CDR3 is given with its conserved first and last residue. The D gene is left open where the match is weak. Size is omitted from some rows. Given values are once, few, many or a class for expanded clones.

D gene: NA
V gene: TRBV6-5
CDR3 length: 14
J gene: TRBJ1-1
clone size: NA
CDR3 DNA: TGTGCCAGCAGCTCCGTCGGACAAGTCACTGAAGCTTTCTTT
CDR3 protein: CASSSVGQVTEAFF

D gene: TRBD1
V gene: TRBV6-6
CDR3 length: 16
J gene: TRBJ1-6
clone size: NA
CDR3 DNA: TGTGCCAGCAGTCCCCCGGGACAGGGGGCCAATTCACCCCTCCACTTT
CDR3 protein: CASSPPGQGANSPLHF

D gene: TRBD2
V gene: TRBV24-1
CDR3 length: 17
J gene: TRBJ2-1
clone size: few
CDR3 DNA: TGTGCCACCAGTGAATCGTTCAGCGGGAGTAGAAGAAATGAGCAGTTCTTC
CDR3 protein: CATSESFSGSRRNEQFF

D gene: TRBD1
V gene: TRBV4-2
CDR3 length: 16
J gene: TRBJ2-2
clone size: NA
CDR3 DNA: TGTGCCAGCAGCCAAGATTCAGGGGGGAACACCGGGGAGCTGTTTTTT
CDR3 protein: CASSQDSGGNTGELFF

D gene: NA
V gene: TRBV7-6
CDR3 length: 16
J gene: TRBJ1-5
clone size: NA
CDR3 DNA: TGTGCCAGCAGCTTAGGGACACCCGACAGCAATCAGCCCCAGCATTTT
CDR3 protein: CASSLGTPDSNQPQHF

D gene: NA
V gene: TRBV24-1
CDR3 length: 13
J gene: TRBJ2-7
clone size: NA
CDR3 DNA: TGTGCCACCAGTGATTTGGAGGGGGGGGACGGCAACTTC
CDR3 protein: CATSDLEGGDGNF

D gene: TRBD1
V gene: TRBV7-9
CDR3 length: 16
J gene: TRBJ1-5
clone size: once
CDR3 DNA: TGTGCCAGCAGCCAAGACAGGGGAGGCAGCAATCAGCCCCAGCATTTT
CDR3 protein: CASSQDRGGSNQPQHF

D gene: TRBD1
V gene: TRBV4-2
CDR3 length: 17
J gene: TRBJ1-5
clone size: once
CDR3 DNA: TGTGCCAGCAGCGCCCTCCAGACAGGGGAAGGCAATCAGCCCCAGCATTTT
CDR3 protein: CASSALQTGEGNQPQHF

D gene: TRBD1
V gene: TRBV19
CDR3 length: 14
J gene: TRBJ1-1
clone size: NA
CDR3 DNA: TGTGCCAGTAGTTTCGGGACAGGGAACACTGAAGCTTTCTTT
CDR3 protein: CASSFGTGNTEAFF

D gene: NA
V gene: TRBV6-1
CDR3 length: 16
J gene: TRBJ2-1
clone size: NA
CDR3 DNA: TGTGCCAGCAGTGCCGCAACGAGACAGTCGACCAATGAGCAGTTCTTC
CDR3 protein: CASSAATRQSTNEQFF

D gene: NA
V gene: TRBV27
CDR3 length: 16
J gene: TRBJ1-5
clone size: NA
CDR3 DNA: TGTGCCAGCATGCGCGACACAGGAGCACTGAATCAGCCCCAGCATTTT
CDR3 protein: CASMRDTGALNQPQHF

D gene: TRBD2
V gene: TRBV9
CDR3 length: 15
J gene: TRBJ2-7
clone size: NA
CDR3 DNA: TGTGCCAGCAGCGTTGGCCTAGCGGGACCCTACGAGCAGTACTTC
CDR3 protein: CASSVGLAGPYEQYF

D gene: TRBD1
V gene: TRBV20-1
CDR3 length: 11
J gene: TRBJ2-1
clone size: NA
CDR3 DNA: TGCAGTGCGTCAGGGGGTCTAGGGCAGTTCTTC
CDR3 protein: CSASGGLGQFF

D gene: NA
V gene: TRBV4-2
CDR3 length: 13
J gene: TRBJ1-5
clone size: NA
CDR3 DNA: TGTGCCAGCAGCCAAGGGGGCAGGGAATCCCAGCATTTT
CDR3 protein: CASSQGGRESQHF

D gene: TRBD2
V gene: TRBV19
CDR3 length: 15
J gene: TRBJ2-3
clone size: NA
CDR3 DNA: TGTGCCAGTAGTCGAGCGGGGGGAGCCTTTGATACGCAGTATTTT
CDR3 protein: CASSRAGGAFDTQYF

D gene: TRBD1
V gene: TRBV2
CDR3 length: 13
J gene: TRBJ2-7
clone size: NA
CDR3 DNA: TGTGCCAGCAGCCCTGGGACAGGAGACGAGCAGTACTTC
CDR3 protein: CASSPGTGDEQYF

D gene: NA
V gene: TRBV19
CDR3 length: 12
J gene: TRBJ2-2
clone size: NA
CDR3 DNA: TGTGCCAGCCATACAGGGCCCGGGGAGCTGTTTTTT
CDR3 protein: CASHTGPGELFF

D gene: NA
V gene: TRBV6-6
CDR3 length: 12
J gene: TRBJ2-7
clone size: NA
CDR3 DNA: TGTGCCAGCAGTTCCACAGGGTACGAGCAGTACTTC
CDR3 protein: CASSSTGYEQYF

D gene: NA
V gene: TRBV10-2
CDR3 length: 13
J gene: TRBJ1-1
clone size: NA
CDR3 DNA: TGCGCCAGCAGTGAGACAGGGTTCGCTGAAGCTTTCTTT
CDR3 protein: CASSETGFAEAFF

D gene: TRBD2
V gene: TRBV5-4
CDR3 length: 15
J gene: TRBJ2-1
clone size: NA
CDR3 DNA: TGTGCCAGCGCCGCGCGGGGGGGGTCCTACAATGAGCAGTTCTTC
CDR3 protein: CASAARGGSYNEQFF

D gene: NA
V gene: TRBV10-3
CDR3 length: 11
J gene: TRBJ2-3
clone size: NA
CDR3 DNA: TGTGCCATCAGAGCGGGAGATACGCAGTATTTT
CDR3 protein: CAIRAGDTQYF

D gene: TRBD1
V gene: TRBV7-8
CDR3 length: 15
J gene: TRBJ2-2
clone size: NA
CDR3 DNA: TGTGCCAGCAGGGACAGGGCCCGAGGCACCGGGGAGCTGTTTTTT
CDR3 protein: CASRDRARGTGELFF

D gene: TRBD2
V gene: TRBV4-3
CDR3 length: 15
J gene: TRBJ2-1
clone size: NA
CDR3 DNA: TGCGCCAGCAGCCTCGGGACTAGCGGGGACAATGAGCAGTTCTTC
CDR3 protein: CASSLGTSGDNEQFF

D gene: TRBD2
V gene: TRBV6-4
CDR3 length: 15
J gene: TRBJ2-3
clone size: NA
CDR3 DNA: TGTGCCAGCAGGACTAGCGGGGGAAGCACAGATACGCAGTATTTT
CDR3 protein: CASRTSGGSTDTQYF

D gene: NA
V gene: TRBV13
CDR3 length: 14
J gene: TRBJ2-7
clone size: NA
CDR3 DNA: TGTGCCAGCAGCCAGATGCGACTACGCTACGAGCAGTACTTC
CDR3 protein: CASSQMRLRYEQYF

D gene: TRBD2
V gene: TRBV11-2
CDR3 length: 14
J gene: TRBJ2-1
clone size: NA
CDR3 DNA: TGTGCCAGCAGCTTAGTGCGGTCTAGCGGGAGGCAGTTCTTC
CDR3 protein: CASSLVRSSGRQFF

D gene: TRBD1
V gene: TRBV30
CDR3 length: 15
J gene: TRBJ1-5
clone size: NA
CDR3 DNA: TGTGCCTGGAGCACGGGGACAGTATTCAATCAGCCCCAGCATTTT
CDR3 protein: CAWSTGTVFNQPQHF

D gene: TRBD1
V gene: TRBV6-5
CDR3 length: 15
J gene: TRBJ1-1
clone size: once
CDR3 DNA: TGTGCCAGCAGTTACTCGAGGCGACAGGGAACTGAAGCTTTCTTT
CDR3 protein: CASSYSRRQGTEAFF

D gene: NA
V gene: TRBV28
CDR3 length: 12
J gene: TRBJ1-2
clone size: NA
CDR3 DNA: TGTGCCAGCAGTATACCTCAGGGTGGCTACACCTTC
CDR3 protein: CASSIPQGGYTF

D gene: TRBD1
V gene: TRBV6-5
CDR3 length: 14
J gene: TRBJ2-7
clone size: NA
CDR3 DNA: TGTGCCAGCAGCGCAATCAGGGGGCGGAATGAGCAGTACTTC
CDR3 protein: CASSAIRGRNEQYF

D gene: NA
V gene: TRBV12-2
CDR3 length: 14
J gene: TRBJ1-5
clone size: NA
CDR3 DNA: TGTGCAAGTCACCCCGGGGGGTCGGGTCAGCCCCAGCATTTT
CDR3 protein: CASHPGGSGQPQHF

D gene: NA
V gene: TRBV11-3
CDR3 length: 13
J gene: TRBJ2-1
clone size: NA
CDR3 DNA: TGTGCCAGCAGCTCTGGGCGGGGCCATGAGCAGTTCTTC
CDR3 protein: CASSSGRGHEQFF

D gene: NA
V gene: TRBV5-4
CDR3 length: 16
J gene: TRBJ1-1
clone size: NA
CDR3 DNA: TGTGCCAGCAGCTTGGCCGCTCCAGGGCTGAACACTGAAGCTTTCTTT
CDR3 protein: CASSLAAPGLNTEAFF

D gene: TRBD1
V gene: TRBV5-8
CDR3 length: 16
J gene: TRBJ1-1
clone size: NA
CDR3 DNA: TGTGCCAGCAGCCGACGGACAGGGCCGCTGAACACTGAAGCTTTCTTT
CDR3 protein: CASSRRTGPLNTEAFF

D gene: TRBD1
V gene: TRBV19
CDR3 length: 17
J gene: TRBJ2-7
clone size: NA
CDR3 DNA: TGTGCCAGTAGCCCGCTTGTCTTGGACAGGATCTCCTACGAGCAGTACTTC
CDR3 protein: CASSPLVLDRISYEQYF

D gene: NA
V gene: TRBV5-8
CDR3 length: 14
J gene: TRBJ1-5
clone size: NA
CDR3 DNA: TGTGCCAGCACCCCCCGCGGGGGCAATCAGCCCCAGCATTTT
CDR3 protein: CASTPRGGNQPQHF

D gene: TRBD1
V gene: TRBV7-3
CDR3 length: 13
J gene: TRBJ1-1
clone size: NA
CDR3 DNA: TGTGCCAGCAGCCTTGGACAGGGGGCTGAAGCTTTCTTT
CDR3 protein: CASSLGQGAEAFF

D gene: NA
V gene: TRBV16
CDR3 length: 13
J gene: TRBJ2-7
clone size: NA
CDR3 DNA: TGTGCCAGCAGCCCGACTACTTTTTACGAGCAGTACTTC
CDR3 protein: CASSPTTFYEQYF

D gene: TRBD1
V gene: TRBV19
CDR3 length: 16
J gene: TRBJ2-1
clone size: once
CDR3 DNA: TGTGCCAGTAGTCCGCCGGGACAGGCCTCCTACAATGAGCAGTTCTTC
CDR3 protein: CASSPPGQASYNEQFF

D gene: NA
V gene: TRBV18
CDR3 length: 13
J gene: TRBJ2-5
clone size: once
CDR3 DNA: TGTGCCAGCTCACTCTGGGAGAGAGAGACCCAGTACTTC
CDR3 protein: CASSLWERETQYF

D gene: TRBD1
V gene: TRBV25-1
CDR3 length: 15
J gene: TRBJ1-2
clone size: NA
CDR3 DNA: TGTGCCAGCAGTGATCTTACAGGGGGCTGGTATGGCTACACCTTC
CDR3 protein: CASSDLTGGWYGYTF

D gene: TRBD1
V gene: TRBV27
CDR3 length: 15
J gene: TRBJ1-6
clone size: NA
CDR3 DNA: TGTGCCAGCAGTATCCGACAGGGATGGAGTTCACCCCTCCACTTT
CDR3 protein: CASSIRQGWSSPLHF

D gene: NA
V gene: TRBV2
CDR3 length: 13
J gene: TRBJ1-1
clone size: NA
CDR3 DNA: TGTGCCAGCAGGGGGACTGTGAACACTGAAGCTTTCTTT
CDR3 protein: CASRGTVNTEAFF

D gene: TRBD1
V gene: TRBV13
CDR3 length: 13
J gene: TRBJ2-1
clone size: NA
CDR3 DNA: TGTGCCAGCAGCTCGGGACAGGGCAATGAGCAGTTCTTC
CDR3 protein: CASSSGQGNEQFF

D gene: NA
V gene: TRBV13
CDR3 length: 13
J gene: TRBJ2-5
clone size: NA
CDR3 DNA: TGTGCCAGCAGCTTACAACTGCAAGAGACCCAGTACTTC
CDR3 protein: CASSLQLQETQYF